A selection of T cell receptor beta chains follows, all from one sample in a study of cytomegalovirus exposure and HLA in healthy donors. Here immunoSEQ multiplex PCR was the method, and the copy in TCRdb shows in-frame clones only, minus some. This sample's table has about 51,000 clones. Sequencing was done on a sample of PBMCs. All receptors derive from a man aged 35 to 55 in good health and CMV-seropositive. The CDR3 runs from the conserved cysteine through the conserved F or W. The order of the fields is J gene, V gene, D gene, CDR3 protein, CDR3 DNA. A D gene is named only where the DNA matches it firmly.

j_gene: TRBJ2-7; v_gene: TRBV29-1; d_gene: NA; CDR3aa: CSVERRVPRYEQYF; CDR3nt: TGCAGCGTTGAAAGGCGGGTCCCGAGGTACGAGCAGTACTTC
j_gene: TRBJ2-1; v_gene: TRBV19; d_gene: TRBD1; CDR3aa: CASSPGQGINEQFF; CDR3nt: TGTGCCAGTAGTCCGGGACAGGGTATCAATGAGCAGTTCTTC
j_gene: TRBJ1-5; v_gene: TRBV27; d_gene: NA; CDR3aa: CASWSQGYGRDQPQHF; CDR3nt: TGTGCCTCATGGTCACAGGGATACGGGAGGGATCAGCCCCAGCATTTT
j_gene: TRBJ1-5; v_gene: TRBV10-3; d_gene: NA; CDR3aa: CATTGEGGTQHF; CDR3nt: TGTGCCACCACCGGAGAAGGGGGTACCCAGCATTTT
j_gene: TRBJ2-7; v_gene: TRBV5-1; d_gene: NA; CDR3aa: CASSREGQISYEQYF; CDR3nt: TGCGCCAGCAGCCGGGAAGGACAGATCTCCTACGAGCAGTACTTC
j_gene: TRBJ2-3; v_gene: TRBV27; d_gene: NA; CDR3aa: CASIGDTQYF; CDR3nt: TGTGCCAGCATCGGAGATACGCAGTATTTT
j_gene: TRBJ2-3; v_gene: TRBV28; d_gene: TRBD2; CDR3aa: CASSSHTSGSTDTQYF; CDR3nt: TGTGCCAGCAGTTCCCATACTAGCGGGAGTACCGATACGCAGTATTTT
j_gene: TRBJ2-1; v_gene: TRBV28; d_gene: NA; CDR3aa: CASSSYNEQFF; CDR3nt: TGTGCCAGCAGTTCGTACAATGAGCAGTTCTTC
j_gene: TRBJ1-2; v_gene: TRBV12-5; d_gene: NA; CDR3aa: CASGLTNLGPSAAGPYGYTF; CDR3nt: TGTGCTAGTGGTTTGACAAATCTTGGGCCCAGTGCGGCGGGGCCATATGGCTACACCTTC
j_gene: TRBJ2-2; v_gene: TRBV5-1; d_gene: NA; CDR3aa: CASRRDTNTGELFF; CDR3nt: TGCGCCAGCAGGAGGGATACGAACACCGGGGAGCTGTTTTTT
j_gene: TRBJ2-4; v_gene: TRBV10-1; d_gene: TRBD1; CDR3aa: CATTREDRLKNIQYF; CDR3nt: TGCGCCACCACAAGAGAGGACAGGCTAAAAAACATTCAGTACTTC
j_gene: TRBJ2-5; v_gene: TRBV7-3; d_gene: NA; CDR3aa: CASSLRRGGETQYF; CDR3nt: TGTGCCAGCAGCCTCCGGCGGGGAGGAGAGACCCAGTACTTC
j_gene: TRBJ1-2; v_gene: TRBV7-2; d_gene: NA; CDR3aa: CASSFPTREYGYTF; CDR3nt: TGTGCCAGCAGCTTCCCGACTAGGGAATATGGCTACACCTTC
j_gene: TRBJ2-1; v_gene: TRBV28; d_gene: TRBD2; CDR3aa: CASSLELAGGPFDEQFF; CDR3nt: TGTGCCAGCAGTTTAGAACTAGCGGGGGGGCCTTTCGATGAGCAGTTCTTC
j_gene: TRBJ2-1; v_gene: TRBV7-2; d_gene: TRBD2; CDR3aa: CASSFGLAGYNEQFF; CDR3nt: TGTGCCAGCAGCTTCGGACTAGCGGGGTACAATGAGCAGTTCTTC
j_gene: TRBJ2-3; v_gene: TRBV19; d_gene: TRBD2; CDR3aa: CASSPSGWTDTQYF; CDR3nt: TGTGCCAGTAGCCCTAGCGGGTGGACAGATACGCAGTATTTT
j_gene: TRBJ2-3; v_gene: TRBV4-3; d_gene: NA; CDR3aa: CASSQLVSTDTQYF; CDR3nt: TGCGCCAGCAGCCAATTAGTTAGCACAGATACGCAGTATTTT
j_gene: TRBJ2-3; v_gene: TRBV7-3; d_gene: NA; CDR3aa: CASSLGGMRTDTQYF; CDR3nt: TGTGCCAGCAGCTTAGGGGGGATGCGCACAGATACGCAGTATTTT
j_gene: TRBJ2-1; v_gene: TRBV11-2; d_gene: TRBD2; CDR3aa: CASSPTSGYGNEQFF; CDR3nt: TGTGCCAGCAGTCCTACTAGCGGATACGGCAATGAGCAGTTCTTC
j_gene: TRBJ1-3; v_gene: TRBV25-1; d_gene: NA; CDR3aa: CASSQGNTIYF; CDR3nt: TGTGCCAGCAGCCAAGGAAACACCATATATTTT
j_gene: TRBJ2-1; v_gene: TRBV19; d_gene: TRBD2; CDR3aa: CASSLEVAGGFSSYNEQFF; CDR3nt: TGTGCCAGTAGTCTAGAAGTAGCGGGGGGTTTCAGCTCCTACAATGAGCAGTTCTTC
j_gene: TRBJ1-4; v_gene: TRBV9; d_gene: TRBD1; CDR3aa: CASSGQGAGEKLFF; CDR3nt: TGTGCCAGCAGCGGACAGGGGGCGGGTGAAAAACTGTTTTTT
j_gene: TRBJ2-5; v_gene: TRBV30; d_gene: NA; CDR3aa: CAWSRSHQETQYF; CDR3nt: TGTGCCTGGAGTAGGAGCCACCAAGAGACCCAGTACTTC
j_gene: TRBJ1-1; v_gene: TRBV30; d_gene: NA; CDR3aa: CAWNAGRRDTEAFF; CDR3nt: TGTGCCTGGAATGCTGGCCGGAGAGACACTGAAGCTTTCTTT
j_gene: TRBJ1-4; v_gene: TRBV25-1; d_gene: TRBD1; CDR3aa: CASSTLGGTGGEKLFF; CDR3nt: TGTGCCAGCAGTACCCTAGGGGGGACAGGGGGTGAAAAACTGTTTTTT
j_gene: TRBJ2-7; v_gene: TRBV18; d_gene: NA; CDR3aa: CASSPRQWASYEQYF; CDR3nt: TGTGCCAGCTCACCCCGACAGTGGGCCTCCTACGAGCAGTACTTC
j_gene: TRBJ2-2; v_gene: TRBV18; d_gene: TRBD2; CDR3aa: CASSPGLAGAVGELFF; CDR3nt: TGTGCCAGCTCACCAGGACTAGCGGGAGCGGTCGGGGAGCTGTTTTTT
j_gene: TRBJ2-7; v_gene: TRBV5-6; d_gene: TRBD2; CDR3aa: CASSLVSSGMNEQYF; CDR3nt: TGTGCCAGCAGCTTGGTTTCTAGCGGGATGAATGAGCAGTACTTC
j_gene: TRBJ2-2; v_gene: TRBV7-2; d_gene: TRBD1; CDR3aa: CASSPPDRVNTGELFF; CDR3nt: TGTGCCAGCAGCCCCCCAGACAGGGTAAACACCGGGGAGCTGTTTTTT
j_gene: TRBJ1-1; v_gene: TRBV9; d_gene: NA; CDR3aa: CASKGGEGPTEAFF; CDR3nt: TGTGCCAGCAAAGGGGGGGAGGGGCCCACTGAAGCTTTCTTT
j_gene: TRBJ2-4; v_gene: TRBV29-1; d_gene: TRBD2; CDR3aa: CGVTGLAGEEGNIQYF; CDR3nt: TGCGGCGTAACGGGACTAGCGGGAGAAGAGGGAAACATTCAGTACTTC
j_gene: TRBJ2-7; v_gene: TRBV29-1; d_gene: NA; CDR3aa: CSAGRPGVDFEQYF; CDR3nt: TGCAGCGCCGGACGTCCGGGGGTGGATTTCGAGCAGTACTTC
j_gene: TRBJ1-2; v_gene: TRBV5-1; d_gene: NA; CDR3aa: CASSLGHTRGGYTF; CDR3nt: TGCGCCAGCAGCTTGGGACACACAAGGGGTGGCTACACCTTC
j_gene: TRBJ2-3; v_gene: TRBV7-8; d_gene: TRBD2; CDR3aa: CASRVAGPSTDTQYF; CDR3nt: TGTGCCAGCAGGGTAGCGGGCCCTAGCACAGATACGCAGTATTTT
j_gene: TRBJ1-2; v_gene: TRBV6-1; d_gene: NA; CDR3aa: CATRQSPLYGYTF; CDR3nt: TGTGCCACCCGACAGTCCCCCCTCTATGGCTACACCTTC
j_gene: TRBJ1-4; v_gene: TRBV5-1; d_gene: NA; CDR3aa: CASSLGPVATNEKLFF; CDR3nt: TGCGCCAGCAGCTTGGGTCCCGTTGCAACTAATGAAAAACTGTTTTTT
j_gene: TRBJ2-7; v_gene: TRBV29-1; d_gene: NA; CDR3aa: CSAVDKNLYEQYF; CDR3nt: TGCAGCGCCGTAGACAAGAACCTCTACGAGCAGTACTTC
j_gene: TRBJ2-5; v_gene: TRBV9; d_gene: TRBD2; CDR3aa: CASSVGVAGGETQYF; CDR3nt: TGTGCCAGCAGCGTAGGCGTAGCGGGTGGGGAGACCCAGTACTTC
j_gene: TRBJ1-5; v_gene: TRBV19; d_gene: NA; CDR3aa: CASTRSEVVSNQPQHF; CDR3nt: TGTGCCAGTACGCGTAGTGAGGTGGTTAGCAATCAGCCCCAGCATTTT
j_gene: TRBJ2-5; v_gene: TRBV19; d_gene: TRBD2; CDR3aa: CASSTIAGGSETQYF; CDR3nt: TGTGCCAGTAGTACAATAGCGGGAGGTTCGGAGACCCAGTACTTC